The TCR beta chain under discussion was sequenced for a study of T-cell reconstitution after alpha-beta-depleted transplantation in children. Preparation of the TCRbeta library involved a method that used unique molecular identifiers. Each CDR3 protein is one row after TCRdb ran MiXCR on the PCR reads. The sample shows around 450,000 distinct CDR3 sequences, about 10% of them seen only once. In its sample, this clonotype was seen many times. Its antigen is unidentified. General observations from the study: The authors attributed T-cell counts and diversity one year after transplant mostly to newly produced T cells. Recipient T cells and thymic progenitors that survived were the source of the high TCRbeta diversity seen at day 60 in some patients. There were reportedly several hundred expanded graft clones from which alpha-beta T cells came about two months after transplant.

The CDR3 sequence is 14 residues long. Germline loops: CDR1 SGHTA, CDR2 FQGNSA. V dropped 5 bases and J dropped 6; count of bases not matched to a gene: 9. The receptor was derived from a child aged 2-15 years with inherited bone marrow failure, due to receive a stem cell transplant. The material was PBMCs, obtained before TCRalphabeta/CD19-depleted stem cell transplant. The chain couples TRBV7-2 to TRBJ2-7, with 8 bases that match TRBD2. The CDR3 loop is CASSTSGTSAEQYF. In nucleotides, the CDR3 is TGTGCCAGCAGCACGTCCGGGACTAGTGCCGAGCAGTACTTC.